This T cell receptor (beta chain) was retrieved from a study of early T cells in non-severe SARS-CoV-2 infection. Broader study findings: A preference for anti-spike CD8 responses marked VDJdb matching, which missed private and CD4 specificities.

To note about this clonotype: What it recognizes is unknown.

Germline V gives CDR1 SQVTM, CDR2 ANQGSEA. The CDR3 runs 13 residues. V dropped 1 base and J dropped 3; count of bases not matched to a gene: 3. Unique molecular identifier tags were affixed to discrete cDNA molecules. Each CDR3 protein gets one entry after TCRdb re-called the 5' RACE reads with MiXCR. The data hold 35,000 to 50,000 distinct CDR3 sequences, with over 6% observed a single time. Sequencing was carried out using whole blood. The receptor was derived from an adult who was a healthcare worker with PCR-confirmed SARS-CoV-2 infection or an uninfected control (not recorded which). The chain is built from TRBV29-1 and TRBJ2-7; 7 nucleotides agree with TRBD2. CDR3 residues: CSVEGGGGYEQYF. DNA for the CDR3: TGCAGCGTTGAAGGGGGCGGGGGCTACGAGCAGTACTTC.